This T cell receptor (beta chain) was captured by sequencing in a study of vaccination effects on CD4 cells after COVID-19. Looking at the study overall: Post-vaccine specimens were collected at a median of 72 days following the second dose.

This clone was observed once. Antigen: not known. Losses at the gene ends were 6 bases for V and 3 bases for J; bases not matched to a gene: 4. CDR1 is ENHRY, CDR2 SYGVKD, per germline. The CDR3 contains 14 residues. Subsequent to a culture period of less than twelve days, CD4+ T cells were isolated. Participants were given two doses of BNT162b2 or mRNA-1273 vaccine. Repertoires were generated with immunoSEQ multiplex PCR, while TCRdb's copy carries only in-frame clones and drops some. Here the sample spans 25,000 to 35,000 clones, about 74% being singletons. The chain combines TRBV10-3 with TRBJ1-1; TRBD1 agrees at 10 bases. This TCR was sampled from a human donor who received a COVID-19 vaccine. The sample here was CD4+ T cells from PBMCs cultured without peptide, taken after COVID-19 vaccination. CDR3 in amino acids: CAIRPGTGDTEAFF. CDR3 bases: TGTGCCATCAGACCCGGGACAGGGGACACTGAAGCTTTCTTT.